This TCR beta chain comes out of a study of cytomegalovirus exposure and HLA in healthy donors. Overall study findings and caveats: Later analysis revealed greater clonal expansion in HLA-associated TCR beta chains than in equally common others. Cytomegalovirus status was reportedly diagnosed by the classifier with high sensitivity and specificity. Presence/absence analysis assumed near-uniform sequencing depth across donors.

The CDR3 is made up of 13 amino acids. Trimming shortened V by 5 bases and J by 8 bases, and 12 bases separated the two germline ends. Looked up from germline, CDR1 is SGHVS and CDR2 is FNYEAQ. With respect to this clone: Its antigen is as yet unknown.

Researchers ran the PCR with 60 Vbeta and 13 Jbeta primers. Some clones are missing from TCRdb's copy, which holds only in-frame ones; the method was immunoSEQ multiplex PCR. The sample yields approximately 170,000 clones, 60% to 80% seen once. The sample consisted of PBMCs. The chain couples TRBV7-6 to TRBJ1-4, with a tentative D call TRBD1 (6 bases). This receptor was identified in a woman between 18 and 29 years old in good health and CMV-seronegative. CDR3 in DNA: TGTGCCAGCAGCCCAACAGGGTTCGAAAAACTGTTTTTT. It yields the protein CASSPTGFEKLFF.